A single sample is the source of the 22 T cell receptor beta chains below, sequenced in a study of T-cell reconstitution after alpha-beta-depleted transplantation in children. Library preparation (for TCRbeta) was performed with unique molecular identifiers. Each CDR3 protein gets one entry after TCRdb re-called the PCR reads with MiXCR. Among about 610,000 distinct CDR3 sequences, about 10% were seen once, and the ten largest hold 4% to 5%. Sequenced here: PBMCs from the stem cell graft donor, sampled from the stem cell graft. These receptors were taken from a human donor who donated a stem cell graft to a child with acute myeloid leukemia.

In its sample, this clonotype was seen a few times. At one end, the junction sequence differs from germline, possibly due to a read error. V and J are TRBV7-7 and TRBJ2-1; TRBD2 agrees at 12 bases. CDR1 is SSHAT, CDR2 FNYEAQ, per germline (reference sequence). The CDR3 sequence is 15 residues long. CDR3 sequence reads: CASSSSGRGHNEQFF. The CDR3 DNA follows: TGTGCTAGCAGCTCTAGCGGGAGGGGACACAATGAGCAGTTCTTC. The full variable domain, in which reference TRBV7-7 and TRBJ2-1 provide the parts outside the CDR3, is GAGVSQSPRYKVTKRGQDVTLRCDPISSHATLYWYQQALGQGPEFLTYFNYEAQPDKSGLPSDRFSAERPEGSISTLTIQRTEQRDSAMYRCASSSSGRGHNEQFFGPGTRLTVL.

This clonotype came up many times. This chain uses TRBV11-1 with TRBJ2-3, with 7 bases aligning to TRBD2. In germline, CDR1 is SGHAT, CDR2 FQDESV (reference sequence). The CDR3 is 13 amino acids. The junction had 5 bases not matched to a gene; V was cut back by 5 bases and J by 6 bases. The CDR3 reads CASSRALADTQYF. In nucleotides, the CDR3 is TGTGCCAGCAGCCGAGCACTAGCGGATACGCAGTATTTT.

This clonotype was counted ten times or more. The rearrangement joins TRBV20-1 to TRBJ2-1; maybe TRBD2 (6 bases). CDR3 length: 15 amino acids. The V and J ends lost 1 base and 4 bases respectively, with 14 bases between them. Germline V CDR1 and CDR2: DFQATT, SNEGSKA (reference sequence). Here the CDR3 DNA reads TGCAGTGCTAGAGTGTGGTCTAGCGAGTACAATGAGCAGTTCTTC. Its protein product is CSARVWSSEYNEQFF.

In this sample, this clonotype turned up a few times. The chain couples TRBV11-2 to TRBJ2-1, with 8 positions matching TRBD2. The CDR3 consists of 18 residues. V dropped 2 bases and J dropped 3; count of bases not matched to a gene: 12. Germline V gene lookup returns CDR1 SGHAT and CDR2 FQNNGV. CDR3 nucleotides: TGTGCCAGCAGCTTAAGCCGCGCCACGGGAGGGGTCTACAATGAGCAGTTCTTC. It yields the protein CASSLSRATGGVYNEQFF.

J is TRBJ1-6 and V is TRBV3-1, with a weak D call TRBD1 (5 bases). Trimming removed 4 bases from V and 8 bases from J, with 12 bases in between. CDR1 and CDR2 (germline): LGHDT, YNNKEL (reference sequence). The CDR3 contains 14 residues. The DNA for the CDR3 is TGTGCCAGCAGCCTCACGACAGAATATTCACCCCTCCACTTT. Amino acids: CASSLTTEYSPLHF.

On this clonotype: Germline is not matched at one junction end, which may reflect a read error. The chain links TRBV20-1 to TRBJ2-5; TRBD2 matches at 14 bases. Germline-derived CDR1 and CDR2 are DFQATT and SNEGSKA (reference sequence). The CDR3 has 17 residues. CDR3 bases: TGCTGTGCTAGAAGGGGACTAGCGGGAGTCCGGGTAGAGACCCAGTACTTC. It yields the protein CCARRGLAGVRVETQYF.

The chain recombines TRBV28 with TRBJ2-1; 10 bases line up with TRBD2. The length of the CDR3 is 20 residues. Germline CDR1 and CDR2: MDHEN and SYDVKM. J was trimmed by 4 bases and V by 5 bases; bases with no gene match: 20. The CDR3 is CASSPERDRAGTSVYNEQFF. CDR3 coding DNA: TGTGCCAGCAGTCCCGAACGGGACAGAGCCGGGACTAGCGTATACAATGAGCAGTTCTTC.

Ten or more counts support this clonotype. This CDR3 is CASSLGETRLLQPGELFF. CDR3 bases: TGTGCCAGCAGCTTGGGGGAAACACGCCTACTCCAGCCCGGGGAGCTGTTTTTT. J is TRBJ2-2 and V is TRBV5-6; D gene ambiguous. The V gene's germline CDR1 is SGHDT and CDR2 YYEEEE. Trimming took off 0 bases at V and 6 bases at J, with 21 bases between the two ends. CDR3 length: 18 residues.

This clonotype was counted a few times. This chain uses TRBV27 with TRBJ2-3, with D unclear. This CDR3 spans 18 amino acids. Germline-derived CDR1 and CDR2 are MNHEY and SMNVEV (reference sequence). V was trimmed by 3 bases and J by 0 bases, leaving 19 bases between them. CDR3 amino acids: CASSLRIAQFLSTDTQYF. In DNA, the CDR3 is TGTGCCAGCAGTTTGAGAATAGCCCAATTCCTTAGCACAGATACGCAGTATTTT.

This clonotype was recorded a few times. The chain is built from TRBV20-1 and TRBJ2-1; no clear D gene. The CDR3 is made up of 12 amino acids. The V end was cut by 2 bases, the J end by 10 bases, with 12 bases between. Per the germline V gene, CDR1 is DFQATT and CDR2 is SNEGSKA (reference sequence). DNA for the CDR3: TGCAGTGCTAGACCCTGGGGTATGGAGCAGTTCTTC. Translated, it gives CSARPWGMEQFF.

This rearrangement joins TRBV28 to TRBJ2-7; 9 bases line up with TRBD1. Per the germline V gene, CDR1 is MDHEN and CDR2 is SYDVKM. There are 15 residues in the CDR3. V shed 6 bases and J 7 bases; nucleotides not matched to a gene: 13. The chain's CDR3 is CASSLRIGDRAEQYF. DNA for the CDR3: TGTGCCAGCAGCTTACGTATTGGGGACAGGGCAGAGCAGTACTTC.

This clonotype has a handful of counts. The chain joins TRBV20-1 to TRBJ2-7; weak D call: TRBD2 (6 bases). Germline lookup yields CDR1 DFQATT and CDR2 SNEGSKA (reference sequence). This CDR3 contains 14 residues. The germline V and J ends were trimmed by 1 base and 6 bases, with 16 bases remaining between them. For the CDR3, the DNA is TGCAGTGCTAGAGCGACTAGTACTACGGGCGAGCAGTACTTC. Translated: CSARATSTTGEQYF.

This clonotype was detected a few times. The chain uses TRBV5-1 and TRBJ2-3; unclear D gene. V gave up 0 bases and J gave up 2 bases, with 10 bases separating them. From germline, CDR1 is SGHRS and CDR2 YFSETQ. The CDR3 runs to 15 residues. The CDR3 sequence: CASSLALGTTDTQYF. CDR3 bases: TGCGCCAGCAGCTTGGCCTTGGGTACCACAGATACGCAGTATTTT.

This clonotype was found a few times. This rearrangement joins TRBV12-3 or TRBV12-4 to TRBJ1-1; unclear D gene. The CDR3 has 13 residues. The V and J ends lost 2 bases and 3 bases respectively, with 7 bases between them. The CDR3 DNA follows: TGTGCCAGCAGTTTAAAGCAACACACTGAAGCTTTCTTT. This translates into CASSLKQHTEAFF.

In DNA form, the CDR3 reads TGTGCCAGCAGTGAAGATTACTCTGAGGACCGCACAGATACGCAGTATTTT. This codes for CASSEDYSEDRTDTQYF. V usage is TRBV6-4 and J usage is TRBJ2-3; no definite D call. The CDR3 totals 17 residues. With 3 bases removed from V and 1 base from J, the gap between germline ends came to 17 bases. The germline V gene has CDR1 MRHNA and CDR2 SNTAGT.

This clonotype occurred a few times. This rearrangement joins TRBV7-3 to TRBJ2-3, with TRBD2 matching 10 bases. The V segment lost 5 bases and the J segment 5 bases; nucleotides outside the gene matches: 7. Per the germline V gene, CDR1 is SGHTA and CDR2 is FQGTGA. The length of the CDR3 is 15 residues. In nucleotides, the CDR3 is TGTGCCAGCAGCGGATCCGGGACTAGCGAAGATACGCAGTATTTT. This codes for CASSGSGTSEDTQYF. Complete variable domain (other parts from reference TRBV7-3 and TRBJ2-3): GAGVSQTPSNKVTEKGKYVELRCDPISGHTALYWYRQSLGQGPEFLIYFQGTGAADDSGLPNDRFFAVRPEGSVSTLKIQRTERGDSAVYLCASSGSGTSEDTQYFGPGTRLTVL.

The table lists this clonotype with many counts. The chain couples TRBV6-4 to TRBJ2-3, with 13 nucleotides matching TRBD2. The V gene's germline CDR1 is MRHNA and CDR2 SNTAGT. Losses at the gene ends were 6 bases for V and 1 base for J; bases not matched to a gene: 4. CDR3 size: 16 residues. The CDR3 loop is CASSGLAGAGTDTQYF. Here the CDR3 DNA reads TGTGCCAGCAGCGGACTAGCGGGAGCCGGCACAGATACGCAGTATTTT.

This chain links TRBV11-1 with TRBJ2-2, with D tentatively TRBD1 (6 bases). V was shortened by 7 bases and J by 1 base, with 13 bases between the two germline ends. The CDR3 length is 15 residues. CDR1 is SGHAT and CDR2 is FQDESV in the germline V gene (reference sequence). Written as DNA, the CDR3 is TGTGCCAGCACCCAACTGGGACAGAACACCGGGGAGCTGTTTTTT. Its protein product is CASTQLGQNTGELFF. Using reference TRBV11-1 and TRBJ2-2 for the parts outside the CDR3, the full variable domain is EAEVAQSPRYKITEKSQAVAFWCDPISGHATLYWYRQILGQGPELLVQFQDESVVDDSQLPKDRFSAERLKGVDSTLKIQPAELGDSAMYLCASTQLGQNTGELFFGEGSRLTVL.

V and J are TRBV7-2 and TRBJ2-1; the D is unclear. Germline assignment: CDR1 SGHTA and CDR2 FQGNSA. Trimming shortened V by 4 bases and J by 1 base, and 11 bases separated the two germline ends. This CDR3 has 15 amino acids. In nucleotides, the CDR3 is TGTGCCAGCAGCTCCGACGTGGGGTCCTACAATGAGCAGTTCTTC. Translation gives CASSSDVGSYNEQFF.

This clonotype was observed a few times. DNA of the CDR3: TGTGCCAGCAGGACGACTGGGACAGGGGGGCAGCCCCAGCATTTT. This sequence encodes CASRTTGTGGQPQHF. This chain connects TRBV6-5 to TRBJ1-5, with 11 bases matching TRBD1. The V segment lost 6 bases and the J segment 7 bases; nucleotides outside the gene matches: 8. From germline, CDR1 is MNHEY and CDR2 SVGAGI. There are 15 residues in the CDR3.

This chain joins TRBV30 and TRBJ2-1, with 11 positions matching TRBD2. Trimming took 0 bases from V and 8 from J; bases not matched to a gene: 6. The CDR3 length is 15 residues. Germline lookup yields CDR1 GTSNPN and CDR2 SVGIG (reference sequence). In DNA form, the CDR3 reads TGTGCCTGGAGTGTACTTAGCGGGAGGGCCGATGAGCAGTTCTTC. Its translation is CAWSVLSGRADEQFF.

This chain links TRBV7-2 with TRBJ1-5, with D perhaps TRBD1 (6 bases). Trimming stripped 5 bases from V and 0 bases from J, with 14 bases between. Germline-derived CDR1 and CDR2 are SGHTA and FQGNSA. There are 16 residues in the CDR3. This CDR3 is CASSPAAGASNQPQHF. CDR3 sequence (DNA): TGTGCCAGCAGCCCTGCGGCAGGGGCTAGCAATCAGCCCCAGCATTTT.